The 24 T cell receptor beta chains below come from one sample, sequenced in a study of T cells in localized non-small cell lung cancer. Using immunoSEQ multiplex PCR, the repertoire was profiled, and TCRdb retains in-frame clones only, with some absent. Among around 33,000 clones, roughly 87% were seen once, and the ten largest hold roughly 17%. The sequenced sample was peripheral blood, obtained before any cancer treatment. The receptors stem from a male donor aged 60 or older with stage III squamous cell lung carcinoma.

This clone was recorded a few times. The chain couples TRBV7-9 to TRBJ2-5, with no clear D. Trimming left V 1 base short and J 4 bases short, with 7 bases between. The germline V gene has CDR1 SEHNR and CDR2 FQNEAQ (reference sequence). There are 13 residues in the CDR3. The CDR3 reads CASSLEGRETQYF. The CDR3 DNA sequence: TGTGCCAGCAGCTTAGAAGGTAGAGAGACCCAGTACTTC.

This clone is classed as medium-sized. The V gene is TRBV5-1, the J gene TRBJ1-1; 7 bases align to TRBD1. This CDR3 region has 13 residues. V was clipped by 4 bases and J by 4 bases; unmatched bases: 4. Germline lookup yields CDR1 SGHRS and CDR2 YFSETQ. The CDR3 spells CASSIDRATEAFF. The CDR3 bases are TGCGCCAGCAGCATCGACAGGGCCACTGAAGCTTTCTTT. The full variable domain, completed using reference TRBV5-1 and TRBJ1-1, is KAGVTQTPRYLIKTRGQQVTLSCSPISGHRSVSWYQQTPGQGLQFLFEYFSETQRNKGNFPGRFSGRQFSNSRSEMNVSTLELGDSALYLCASSIDRATEAFFGQGTRLTVV.

This clone occurred a few times. The chain uses TRBV21-1 and TRBJ1-2; the table's D call of TRBD1 was not tested on the DNA. TRBV21-1 is listed as a pseudogene. The CDR3 loop spans 16 amino acids. The CDR3 here is CASSPLGRGLNYGYTF. In DNA, the CDR3 is TGTGCCAGCAGCCCCTTGGGCAGGGGCCTCAACTATGGCTACACCTTC.

The chain employs TRBV7-2 and TRBJ2-4; TRBD2 aligns across 7 bases. After removal of 5 bases from V and 16 bases from J, the junction contained 23 bases not matched to a gene. The germline V gene has CDR1 SGHTA and CDR2 FQGNSA. CDR3 length: 16 residues. In DNA, the CDR3 is TGTGCCAGCAGCCCCCTCTTGGGGAGGGTCCAACTTCCCCAATACTTC. Its protein is CASSPLLGRVQLPQYF.

The V call is TRBV6-1, the J call TRBJ1-1; D not resolved. Between the trimmed V and J ends, which lost 2 bases and 6 bases, there was a span of 13 bases. The CDR3 sequence is 14 residues long. CDR1 MNHNS and CDR2 SASEGT come from the germline V gene. In DNA, the CDR3 is TGTGCCAGCAGTGAAAGGATAAAGGACGCTGAAGCTTTCTTT. This sequence encodes CASSERIKDAEAFF.

The chain has TRBV5-4 and TRBJ1-4, with D unclear. Germline V CDR1 and CDR2: SGHNT, YYREEE (reference sequence). The CDR3 length is 14 residues. V shed 4 bases and J shed 8 bases, with 15 bases lying between them. CDR3 DNA sequence: TGTGCCAGCAGCCCGGGCGGGGTAGGGGAAAAACTGTTTTTT. Protein sequence: CASSPGGVGEKLFF.

This sequence joins TRBV7-6 and TRBJ2-1; perhaps D is TRBD1 or TRBD2 (5 bases each). Germline V lookup: CDR1 SGHVS, CDR2 FNYEAQ. There are 16 residues in the CDR3. The V and J ends lost 3 bases and 2 bases respectively, with 14 bases between them. The CDR3 protein is CASSFISGTTYNEQFF. As DNA, the CDR3 is TGTGCCAGCAGCTTTATTTCCGGGACCACCTACAATGAGCAGTTCTTC. Filled out from reference TRBV7-6 and TRBJ2-1, the complete variable domain reads GAGVSQSPRYKVTKRGQDVALRCDPISGHVSLYWYRQALGQGPEFLTYFNYEAQQDKSGLPNDRFSAERPEGSISTLTIQRTEQRDSAMYRCASSFISGTTYNEQFFGPGTRLTVL.

This clone was counted a single time. The genes are TRBV5-1 and TRBJ2-1; maybe TRBD2 (6 bases). This CDR3 contains 15 residues. Germline CDR1 reads SGHRS; CDR2 reads YFSETQ. The V end lost 2 bases, the J end lost 7 bases, and 16 bases lay between the germline ends. CDR3 DNA: TGCGCCAGCAGCTTACGGGACTCCATCGGGAATGAGCAGTTCTTC. Its translation: CASSLRDSIGNEQFF.

The chain is built from TRBV30 and TRBJ1-5; D not certain. Germline CDR1 is GTSNPN and CDR2 is SVGIG (reference sequence). The ends were cut back, 5 bases at V and 6 bases at J, with 20 bases in the middle. The CDR3 runs to 15 residues. CDR3 in DNA: TGTGCCTGGGATCTGGCCGGACTAGAGGGTCAGCCCCAGCATTTT. Translation gives CAWDLAGLEGQPQHF.

The chain has TRBV10-2 and TRBJ1-2, with D maybe TRBD1 (5 bases). The V gene lost 5 bases and the J gene lost 0 bases, with 16 bases spanning the gap. Looked up from germline, CDR1 is WSHSY and CDR2 is SAAADI. This CDR3 is built from 16 residues. The CDR3 sequence: CASSLGPKSPNYGYTF. The CDR3 region has the DNA TGCGCCAGCAGTTTGGGACCCAAGAGCCCTAACTATGGCTACACCTTC.

The chain uses TRBV27 and TRBJ1-2; D gene ambiguous. The germline V and J ends were trimmed by 2 bases and 3 bases, with 13 bases remaining between them. CDR3 size: 15 residues. CDR1 is MNHEY, CDR2 SMNVEV, per germline (reference sequence). CDR3 loop: CASSLHGSVDYGYTF. In nucleotides, the CDR3 is TGTGCCAGCAGTTTACATGGGAGCGTGGACTATGGCTACACCTTC.

The chain employs TRBV18 and TRBJ1-1, with D unresolved. V lost 3 bases to trimming and J lost 4 bases, with 15 bases between them. This CDR3 has 15 residues. The V gene's germline CDR1 is KGHSH and CDR2 LQKENI. Written as DNA, the CDR3 is TGTGCCAGCTCACCCCTGGAGGGAGTCGGCACTGAAGCTTTCTTT. It yields the protein CASSPLEGVGTEAFF.

The rearrangement links TRBV27 to TRBJ1-1; D is possibly TRBD1 (6 bases). Germline CDR1 reads MNHEY; CDR2 reads SMNVEV (reference sequence). This CDR3 comprises 14 residues. The V gene lost 5 bases and the J gene lost 2 bases, with 12 bases spanning the gap. The CDR3 region is CASSPWGANTEAFF. CDR3 bases: TGTGCCAGCAGTCCTTGGGGGGCTAACACTGAAGCTTTCTTT.

This chain uses TRBV2 with TRBJ2-5; 8 bases agree with TRBD1. The CDR3 spans 16 residues. The germline gives CDR1 SNHLY, CDR2 FYNNEI. J was trimmed by 5 bases and V by 5 bases; bases with no gene match: 13. The CDR3 loop reads CASSYGQGRGEETQYF. Here the CDR3 DNA reads TGTGCCAGCAGTTACGGACAGGGTAGAGGAGAGGAGACCCAGTACTTC. The complete variable domain, with remaining parts taken from reference TRBV2 and TRBJ2-5, reads EPEVTQTPSHQVTQMGQEVILRCVPISNHLYFYWYRQILGQKVEFLVSFYNNEISEKSEIFDDQFSVERPDGSNFTLKIRSTKLEDSAMYFCASSYGQGRGEETQYFGPGTRLLVL.

V and J are TRBV7-8 and TRBJ1-5; D is unclear. This CDR3 has 15 residues. Trimming took 4 bases from V and 7 from J, leaving 17 bases between them. Germline assignment: CDR1 SGHVS and CDR2 FQNEAQ. The CDR3 loop is CASSSGTLGGQPQHF. The CDR3 region has the DNA TGTGCCAGCAGCTCAGGCACTCTCGGAGGGCAGCCCCAGCATTTT.

CDR3 amino acids: CASSSYGTYNEQFF. CDR3 in DNA: TGCGCCAGCAGCTCTTACGGGACGTACAATGAGCAGTTCTTC. The rearrangement uses TRBV5-1 and TRBJ2-1; D is perhaps TRBD1 or TRBD2 (5 bases each). CDR3 length: 14 residues. With 3 bases removed from V and 4 bases from J, the gap between germline ends came to 11 bases. Germline CDR1 and CDR2: SGHRS and YFSETQ.

This clone was counted once. The CDR3, as DNA: TGTGCCAGCAGCCCCCTTGAGGGGTCATTTGGGGCCAACGTCCTGACTTTC. Amino acids: CASSPLEGSFGANVLTF. The chain employs TRBV4-2 and TRBJ2-6; D is possibly TRBD1 or TRBD2 (5 bases each). Trimming removed 4 bases at V and 3 bases at J, with 16 bases between. This CDR3 spans 17 amino acids. In germline, CDR1 is LGHNA, CDR2 YNFKEQ.

The chain combines TRBV6-1 with TRBJ1-4; 7 bases align to TRBD1. The V and J ends lost 7 bases and 3 bases, in that order; junction bases with no gene match: 8. This CDR3 has 15 amino acids. Germline-derived CDR1 and CDR2 are MNHNS and SASEGT. CDR3 bases: TGTGCCAGCAAGCAGGGGGGATACGCTAATGAAAAACTGTTTTTT. It codes for CASKQGGYANEKLFF.

To note about this clone: This same CDR3 is encoded by further DNA sequences in the sample. The V and J genes are TRBV9 and TRBJ2-7, with no clear D. The CDR3 length is 14 residues. V was clipped by 4 bases and J by 0 bases, with 11 bases between them. Germline-derived CDR1 and CDR2 are SGDLS and YYNGEE. The CDR3 sequence is CASSPQDGSYEQYF. CDR3 in DNA: TGTGCCAGCAGCCCGCAGGACGGCTCCTACGAGCAGTACTTC.

The rearrangement joins TRBV5-6 to TRBJ2-3; TRBD1 aligns across 8 bases. With 4 bases clipped from V and 3 bases from J, the junction kept 13 bases outside the gene matches. The CDR3 has 17 amino acids. Germline V CDR1 and CDR2: SGHDT, YYEEEE. CDR3 coding DNA: TGTGCCAGCAGCAAGGAGTTTTTGACAGGGGAGACAGATACGCAGTATTTT. It translates to CASSKEFLTGETDTQYF.

The chain recombines TRBV19 with TRBJ1-2, with a possible D match to TRBD1 (6 bases). V shed 6 bases and J shed 5 bases, with 25 bases lying between them. The CDR3 totals 17 residues. Germline V gene sequence: CDR1 LNHDA, CDR2 SQIVND (reference sequence). The DNA of the CDR3 is TGTGCCAGTAGCCTAAACGGGGGCAGTTCTGGAATTTATGGCTACACCTTC. Translation gives CASSLNGGSSGIYGYTF.

The CDR3 spells CASTPGNYGYTF. Here the CDR3 DNA reads TGTGCCAGCACCCCCGGAAACTATGGCTACACCTTC. The chain employs TRBV28 and TRBJ1-2, with unresolved D. Germline lookup yields CDR1 MDHEN and CDR2 SYDVKM. The CDR3 is 12 residues long. V lost 7 bases and J lost 2, with 8 bases in between.

V usage is TRBV5-1 and J usage is TRBJ2-1; 7 bases match TRBD2. The V gene end was trimmed by 3 bases and the J gene end by 2 bases; junction bases not matched to a gene: 5. The CDR3 runs to 15 residues. Germline V gene lookup returns CDR1 SGHRS and CDR2 YFSETQ. The CDR3 bases are TGCGCCAGCAGCTCCTCGGGGGGTACCTACAATGAGCAGTTCTTC. Encoded protein: CASSSSGGTYNEQFF.

This CDR3 reads CASSPMTEETQYF. CDR3 nucleotide sequence: TGCGCCAGCAGCCCGATGACAGAAGAGACCCAGTACTTC. This rearrangement joins TRBV5-1 to TRBJ2-5, with a possible D match to TRBD1 (5 bases). CDR3 length equals 13 residues. V lost 4 bases and J lost 3, with 10 bases in between. The germline V gene encodes CDR1 SGHRS and CDR2 YFSETQ.